This is a list of T cell receptor beta chains from one sample in a study of long-term antiretroviral therapy in people with HIV. Sequenced by immunoSEQ multiplex PCR; TCRdb stores in-frame clones only, minus some. The sample comprises about 22,000 clones, around three quarters of which are singletons, and more than 8.5% rests with the top ten. Material: unsorted PBMCs, obtained 1.2 years after starting antiretroviral therapy. These receptors originate from a woman in her forties with HIV. The CDR3 runs from the conserved cysteine through the conserved F or W. D genes are given only for firm matches. The size field is filled for only some rows; it gives once, few, many or a size class.

>.|.|TRBJ1-1|TRBV6-6
CASSYPGPNTEAFF
TGTGCCAGCAGTTACCCTGGACCGAACACTGAAGCTTTCTTT
>.|TRBD1|TRBJ2-7|TRBV5-1
CASSGDRGYEQYF
TGCGCCAGCAGCGGGGACAGGGGCTACGAGCAGTACTTC
>.|.|TRBJ2-1|TRBV19
CASSPDTGHSNEQFF
TGTGCCAGTAGTCCTGACACGGGGCACTCCAATGAGCAGTTCTTC
>.|.|TRBJ1-5|TRBV9
CASSQGPLNQPQHF
TGTGCCAGCAGCCAAGGGCCCCTAAATCAGCCCCAGCATTTT
>few|TRBD2|TRBJ2-2|TRBV29-1
CSVEEGGRATGELFF
TGCAGCGTTGAAGAAGGCGGGAGGGCCACCGGGGAGCTGTTTTTT
>medium-sized|.|TRBJ2-7|TRBV7-9
CASSQTAQQIFGEQYF
TGTGCCAGCAGCCAAACGGCCCAGCAGATCTTCGGCGAGCAGTACTTC
>.|.|TRBJ2-2|TRBV13
CASSTGRAGELFF
TGTGCCAGCAGCACCGGGCGCGCCGGGGAGCTGTTTTTT
>.|.|TRBJ2-5|TRBV7-6
CASSSAAAGWGQETQYF
TGTGCCAGCAGTTCCGCCGCGGCGGGATGGGGCCAAGAGACCCAGTACTTC
>.|.|TRBJ2-1|TRBV7-2
CASTPGSENNEQFF
TGTGCCAGCACCCCAGGGAGCGAAAACAATGAGCAGTTCTTC
>.|TRBD1|TRBJ2-7|TRBV30
CAWSADGQGTGQYF
TGTGCCTGGAGTGCCGACGGACAGGGCACGGGGCAGTACTTC
>.|TRBD2|TRBJ2-3|TRBV2
CASRGASGGTRDTQYF
TGTGCCAGCCGCGGGGCTAGCGGGGGTACGCGAGATACGCAGTATTTT
>once|TRBD2|TRBJ2-7|TRBV10-1
CASSPLAGEGYEQYF
TGCGCCAGCAGCCCCCTAGCGGGAGAGGGTTACGAGCAGTACTTC
>.|.|TRBJ2-2|TRBV18
CASSQIGKSGELFF
TGTGCCAGCTCACAGATAGGGAAGAGCGGGGAGCTGTTTTTT
>.|.|TRBJ2-7|TRBV29-1
CSVGLSFYEQYF
TGCAGCGTTGGACTATCCTTCTACGAGCAGTACTTC
>.|.|TRBJ2-1|TRBV6-5
CASSGLYNEQFF
TGTGCCAGCAGTGGGCTATACAATGAGCAGTTCTTC
>.|.|TRBJ1-2|TRBV29-1
CSVEVWGSSIYGYTF
TGCAGCGTTGAGGTTTGGGGCAGCAGTATCTATGGCTACACCTTC
>.|.|TRBJ1-4|TRBV27
CATKTWGSNEKLFF
TGTGCCACCAAGACATGGGGGAGTAATGAAAAACTGTTTTTT
>.|.|TRBJ2-2|TRBV7-2
CASSLSRPNTGELFF
TGTGCCAGCAGCTTAAGTCGTCCGAACACCGGGGAGCTGTTTTTT
>.|.|TRBJ2-1|TRBV7-9
CASSLTTGGDEQFF
TGTGCCAGCAGCTTAACGACAGGAGGTGATGAGCAGTTCTTC
>.|.|TRBJ1-2|TRBV11-2
CASTSGAVSYGYTF
TGTGCCAGCACGAGCGGAGCAGTATCCTATGGCTACACCTTC
>.|.|TRBJ2-1|TRBV12-5
CASGLVYPYNEQFF
TGTGCTAGTGGTTTGGTATACCCCTACAATGAGCAGTTCTTC
>.|.|TRBJ1-5|TRBV30
CAWSVGQFNQPQHF
TGTGCCTGGAGTGTCGGACAGTTCAATCAGCCCCAGCATTTT
>few|.|TRBJ1-2|TRBV4-2
CASSQAEIYGYTF
TGTGCCAGCAGCCAAGCAGAAATCTATGGCTACACCTTC
>.|TRBD1|TRBJ1-1|TRBV30
CAWSPRGDRVPEAFF
TGTGCCTGGAGTCCGAGAGGGGACAGGGTCCCTGAAGCTTTCTTT
>.|TRBD1|TRBJ1-1|TRBV19
CASSIAPATGRAFF
TGTGCCAGTAGTATAGCCCCCGCGACAGGGAGGGCTTTCTTT
>.|.|TRBJ2-1|TRBV9
CASSVGGYSYNEQFF
TGTGCCAGCAGCGTAGGCGGGTACTCCTACAATGAGCAGTTCTTC
>.|.|TRBJ1-6|TRBV5-5
CASSSGGNFQYSPLHF
TGTGCCAGCAGCTCTGGAGGGAATTTCCAATATTCACCCCTCCACTTT
>.|TRBD2|TRBJ2-2|TRBV7-9
CASSPAIGTRRSGELFF
TGTGCCAGCAGCCCCGCGATAGGGACTAGGCGATCCGGGGAGCTGTTTTTT
>.|.|TRBJ1-6|TRBV11-2
CASSLDEGPGSPLHF
TGTGCCAGCAGCTTAGACGAGGGCCCGGGCTCACCCCTCCACTTT
>.|.|TRBJ2-7|TRBV11-2
CASSLWSSPYEQYF
TGTGCCAGCAGCTTATGGAGCTCCCCCTACGAGCAGTACTTC
>few|.|TRBJ1-2|TRBV6-5
CASTRANYGYTF
TGTGCCAGCACTAGGGCTAACTATGGCTACACCTTC
>few|.|TRBJ2-7|TRBV5-1
CASSLVGDPNYEQYF
TGCGCCAGCAGCTTGGTCGGGGACCCGAACTACGAGCAGTACTTC
>once|TRBD1|TRBJ2-3|TRBV14
CASSHPGQGASWGTQYF
TGTGCCAGCAGCCACCCAGGACAGGGGGCGTCCTGGGGTACGCAGTATTTT
>.|.|TRBJ1-3|TRBV6-5
CASSPRDGGNTIYF
TGTGCCAGCAGTCCCCGGGACGGTGGAAACACCATATATTTT
>.|TRBD2|TRBJ2-3|TRBV6-1
CASRRLAGPTDTQYF
TGTGCCAGCAGGAGACTAGCGGGGCCCACAGATACGCAGTATTTT
>.|.|TRBJ2-7|TRBV19
CASSTNRDRGTSGSYEQYF
TGTGCCAGTAGCACAAACCGGGACAGGGGGACTAGCGGGTCCTACGAGCAGTACTTC
>.|TRBD1|TRBJ1-3|TRBV19
CASTIRDSQTGNTIYF
TGTGCCAGTACCATCCGGGACAGTCAAACTGGAAACACCATATATTTT
>once|.|TRBJ1-4|TRBV5-4
CASSPGDRSNEKLFF
TGTGCCAGCAGCCCAGGGGACCGGTCTAATGAAAAACTGTTTTTT
>few|TRBD1|TRBJ2-7|TRBV9
CASSLSGTGGGEQYF
TGTGCCAGCAGCCTCTCCGGGACAGGGGGCGGCGAGCAGTACTTC
>.|TRBD2|TRBJ2-1|TRBV5-1
CASIPGLADYNEQFF
TGCGCCAGCATCCCGGGACTAGCGGACTACAATGAGCAGTTCTTC
>once|.|TRBJ2-5|TRBV11-2
CASSFPESGKTQYF
TGTGCCAGCAGCTTTCCGGAATCGGGAAAGACCCAGTACTTC
>few|.|TRBJ2-7|TRBV11-2
CASSLGSRPYEQYF
TGTGCCAGCAGCTTGGGAAGCCGCCCCTACGAGCAGTACTTC
>.|TRBD1|TRBJ1-1|TRBV6-1
CASGGPPGQPWAFF
TGTGCCAGCGGGGGACCTCCGGGACAGCCTTGGGCTTTCTTT
>.|.|TRBJ1-1|TRBV7-9
CASRSGTREAFF
TGTGCCAGCAGATCAGGTACCCGAGAAGCTTTCTTT
>.|.|TRBJ1-5|TRBV7-2
CASSLGQVSNQPQHF
TGTGCCAGCAGCTTAGGACAGGTAAGCAATCAGCCCCAGCATTTT
>.|TRBD1|TRBJ1-1|TRBV29-1
CSVEVGQGPEAFF
TGCAGCGTTGAGGTGGGACAGGGACCTGAAGCTTTCTTT
>.|.|TRBJ1-6|TRBV5-6
CASSFRTVLSPLHF
TGTGCCAGCAGCTTTAGGACGGTACTTTCACCCCTCCACTTT
>.|TRBD1|TRBJ2-2|TRBV7-9
CASSSGQGGITGELFF
TGTGCCAGCAGCTCGGGACAGGGCGGGATCACCGGGGAGCTGTTTTTT
>.|.|TRBJ2-1|TRBV2
CASSGGSSYNEQFF
TGTGCCAGCAGTGGGGGGAGCTCCTACAATGAGCAGTTCTTC